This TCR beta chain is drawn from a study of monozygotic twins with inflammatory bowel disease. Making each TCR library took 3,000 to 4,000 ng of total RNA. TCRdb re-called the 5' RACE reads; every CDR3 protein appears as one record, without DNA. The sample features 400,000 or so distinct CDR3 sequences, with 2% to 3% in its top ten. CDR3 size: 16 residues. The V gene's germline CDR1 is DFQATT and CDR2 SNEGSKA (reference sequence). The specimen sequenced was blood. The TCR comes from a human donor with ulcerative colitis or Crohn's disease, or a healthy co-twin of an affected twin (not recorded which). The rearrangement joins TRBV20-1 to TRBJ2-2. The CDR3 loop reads CSASSADLANTGELFF.